This T cell receptor (beta chain) was sequenced for a study of vaccination effects on CD4 cells after COVID-19 (dated by TCRdb to the early 2020s). Concerning the study at large: Each participant received two doses of an mRNA SARS-CoV-2 vaccine, either BNT162b2 or mRNA-1273. Pre-vaccine samples were drawn from a couple of convalescent patients 16 days and one week before the first dose, at 142 and 148 days after COVID-19 diagnosis. SARS-CoV-2 spike-specific CD4+ TCR repertoires were compared before and after mRNA vaccination in COVID-19 convalescent patients and in infection-naive vaccine recipients. A total of more than 8 COVID-19 convalescent patients and a handful of SARS-CoV-2-naive healthy vaccine recipients were included in the full study. In the study, cultures from other donors were sequenced using the Oncomine TCR Beta short-read assay on an Illumina iSeq 100. Beyond this particular receptor, the publication reports: Clones induced by infection and clones induced by vaccination both contracted markedly at late timepoints after vaccination, which fits with T cell responses waning over time. Among convalescent patients, the spike-reactive repertoire after vaccination was made up mainly of new vaccine-induced clones that were largely distinct from the clones induced by infection. Limitations of the study were the small number of convalescent patients and the absence of early post-infection timepoints.

There are 16 amino acids in the CDR3, from cysteine to phenylalanine inclusive. Of the read, only the CDR3 DNA is kept; its 48 bases are in frame from base 1. Unmatched junction bases come to 9, with V trimmed by 2 bases and J by 1 base. CDR1 GTSNPN and CDR2 SVGIG were looked up in the germline V gene (reference sequence). Concerning this clone itself: Its cognate antigen has yet to be identified. No qualities accompany the bases; no much larger clone lies one base away.

In the ViraFEST assay, PBMC were stimulated with viral peptide pools, and antigen-specific CD4+ T cell clonotypes were then identified by expansion using TCR sequencing. After around 11 days of culture, CD4+ T cells were isolated with the EasySep CD4+ T cell isolation kit. Convalescent patients had PCR-confirmed SARS-CoV-2 infection between March and December 2020, before Alpha, Beta and Delta variants emerged in the United States. Under 2.5 million PBMC per well were cultured with approximately 10 ug/ml peptides in IMDM containing 5% human AB serum, approximately 9.9 IU/ml IL-2 and gentamicin. Half of the culture medium was replaced with fresh IL-2-containing medium on days 3 and 7. Unless noted otherwise, every peptide stimulation condition was grown in triplicate wells. Using Ficoll-Paque Plus gradient centrifugation, PBMC were separated from whole blood and then either used fresh or cryopreserved at -140C. Genomic DNA was extracted from cultured CD4+ T cells with the QIAamp micro DNA kit.

Library construction relied on the immunoSEQ multiplex PCR assay. TCR beta CDR3 sequencing was performed on DNA from the cultured, isolated CD4+ T cells. Per the original workflow: Non-productive TCR sequences were removed, reads were trimmed to the CDR3 region, and CDR3s of at least 7 amino acids were retained. Antigen-specific clonotypes were identified with the MANAFEST web app by comparing expansion in peptide wells against reference cultures. For clones to be considered positive, expansion at FDR<0.05 versus reference and all other wells, an odds ratio above 5, and a frequency above 0.1% in two replicate wells were required. A clonotype was defined as cross-reactive if the clonotype was significantly expanded both in SARS-CoV-2 spike wells and in at least one common cold coronavirus spike condition. CDR3 similarity was assessed by Levenshtein distance with the stringdist R package, and unrooted trees were built with ape in R 3.6.1. TCRdb stores this immuneACCESS table with in-frame sequences only. Part of the clones is absent; in the studies checked, under half of the shortfall reflects unresolved V genes, and no reason is known for the rest. V and J calls plus clone size are reproduced from that table; the DNA served to infer D and trimming. Within this sample are under 25,000 clones, with nearly 75% of them counted one time only. The ten largest clones capture 30% to 45% of the sample.

This receptor chain uses TRBV30 and TRBJ1-1, with 8 bases aligning to TRBD1. The specimen was CD4+ T cells from PBMCs cultured with a peptide pool, collected before COVID-19 vaccination. The receptor comes from a human donor who had a prior SARS-CoV-2 infection. The CDR3 corresponds to CAWSPWAGGPNTEAFF. The sequenced DNA: TGTGCCTGGAGTCCTTGGGCAGGGGGCCCGAACACTGAAGCTTTCTTT.